The 13 T cell receptor beta chains given below trace back to one sample, sequenced in a study of identical twins (dated by TCRdb to 2016 to 2017). Library prep was done by 5' RACE. The reads were generated on an Illumina HiSeq 2000. The public reads were reprocessed in TCRdb via fastp at Q25 and MiXCR, keeping in-frame beta chains. All rows with the same CDR3 protein become a single entry with the most common DNA and genes. This sample holds around 1.7 million distinct CDR3 sequences; under 35% were observed only once. Around 0.25% of the sample comes from the top ten. Sequencing used cord blood. These TCRs come from a newborn girl in good health.

This clonotype was recorded a few times. This chain links TRBV20-1 with TRBJ1-5, with D possibly being TRBD1 (5 bases). V was shortened by 0 bases and J by 0 bases, with 9 bases between the two germline ends. This CDR3 has 15 amino acids. Per the germline V gene, CDR1 is DFQATT and CDR2 is SNEGSKA (reference sequence). DNA of the CDR3: TGCAGTGCTAGAGATCCCAGGGATAGCAATCAGCCCCAGCATTTT. It translates to CSARDPRDSNQPQHF.

The genes are TRBV7-2 and TRBJ2-7; 11 bases align to TRBD2. With 4 bases clipped from V and 3 bases from J, the junction kept 11 bases outside the gene matches. The CDR3 spans 17 residues. Germline values: CDR1 SGHTA, CDR2 FQGNSA. CDR3 nucleotides: TGTGCCAGCAGCTCGGCGACTCTAGCGGGGGGTCTCTACGAGCAGTACTTC. Its protein is CASSSATLAGGLYEQYF.

The chain has TRBV25-1 and TRBJ1-2; tentative D call: TRBD1 (5 bases). CDR3 size: 16 residues. In germline, CDR1 is MGHDK, CDR2 SYGVNS. V lost 1 base and J 3 bases, leaving 15 bases between the germline ends. The CDR3 protein is CASSEFSTRVDYGYTF. As DNA, the CDR3 is TGTGCCAGCAGTGAATTTAGCACCAGGGTTGACTATGGCTACACCTTC.

The J gene is TRBJ2-3, the V gene TRBV20-1, with TRBD2 matching over 8 bases. Germline V gene data show CDR1 as DFQATT and CDR2 as SNEGSKA (reference sequence). The CDR3 sequence is 16 residues long. The ends lost 0 bases at V and 4 bases at J; junction bases unmatched: 9. This CDR3 is CSARDSLAGRADTQYF. The CDR3 DNA follows: TGCAGTGCTAGAGATTCGCTAGCGGGTAGAGCAGATACGCAGTATTTT.

Only a few counts were recorded for this clonotype. The genes are TRBV7-2 and TRBJ2-5; TRBD2 is a possible D gene (6 bases). There are 15 residues in the CDR3. From germline, CDR1 is SGHTA and CDR2 FQGNSA. V lost 3 bases, J lost 4 bases, and 15 bases lay in between. The CDR3 nucleotides read TGTGCCAGCAGCTTCTCAGGGCTAGCGTTAGAGACCCAGTACTTC. Residues: CASSFSGLALETQYF.

Ten or more counts support this clonotype. The chain is built from TRBV29-1 and TRBJ2-7; TRBD1 might be the D (5 bases). The V end lost 4 bases, the J end lost 1 base, and 11 bases lay between the germline ends. Germline V gene sequence: CDR1 SQVTM, CDR2 ANQGSEA. CDR3 length: 13 residues. The CDR3 sequence: CSVGEQVSYEQYF. The CDR3, as DNA: TGCAGCGTTGGGGAACAGGTTTCCTACGAGCAGTACTTC.

This rearrangement joins TRBV4-1 to TRBJ1-5; TRBD1 is a possible D gene (5 bases). V was cut by 0 bases and J by 6 bases, with 12 bases left in between. Germline CDR1 MGHRA, CDR2 YSYEKL. This CDR3 has 15 amino acids. The CDR3 DNA sequence: TGCGCCAGCAGCCAAGAAGCCAGGGCAAGTCAGCCCCAGCATTTT. Translated, it gives CASSQEARASQPQHF.

This clonotype was seen at least ten times. This rearrangement joins TRBV10-3 to TRBJ2-3; tentatively, D is TRBD1 (5 bases). Germline V gene lookup returns CDR1 ENHRY and CDR2 SYGVKD. The CDR3 sequence is 14 residues long. Trimming removed 6 bases at V and 0 bases at J, with 10 bases between. CDR3 protein: CAIRPGSSTDTQYF. CDR3 coding DNA: TGTGCCATCAGGCCAGGGTCCAGCACAGATACGCAGTATTTT.

The rearrangement joins TRBV5-6 to TRBJ2-5, with TRBD1 as a possible D gene (6 bases). The J call may be faulty, since TRBJ2-7 better matches the DNA end. From germline, CDR1 is SGHDT and CDR2 YYEEEE. This CDR3 has 17 residues. CDR3 amino acids: CASSLMARTVLVGEQYF. CDR3 bases: TGTGCCAGCAGCTTGATGGCCCGGACAGTTCTCGTCGGCGAGCAGTACTTC.

This clonotype has a count of ten or more. The rearrangement joins TRBV10-3 to TRBJ2-7; D gene uncertain. V was trimmed by 4 bases and J by 0 bases, leaving 4 bases between them. Per germline, CDR1 ENHRY and CDR2 SYGVKD. This CDR3 contains 12 residues. Written as DNA, the CDR3 is TGTGCCATCAGTGTGGGCTCCTACGAGCAGTACTTC. Protein product: CAISVGSYEQYF.

This clonotype was detected only once. J is TRBJ1-1 and V is TRBV20-1; TRBD1 matches 10 bases. Germline CDR1 and CDR2: DFQATT and SNEGSKA (reference sequence). With V trimmed by 4 bases and J by 5 bases, 7 bases remained unmatched. This CDR3 contains 14 residues. The CDR3 DNA reads TGCAGTGCTAAGACCGGACAGGGGGGGACTGAAGCTTTCTTT. As protein: CSAKTGQGGTEAFF.

This clonotype was observed a few times. The chain carries TRBV30 and TRBJ2-3, with 7 bases lining up with TRBD1. Germline assignment: CDR1 GTSNPN and CDR2 SVGIG (reference sequence). Trimming at V came to 1 base and at J to 1 base, leaving 5 bases not matched to a gene. There are 15 residues in the CDR3. CDR3 in DNA: TGTGCCTGGAGTGAGACAGGGTCGGGCACAGATACGCAGTATTTT. It codes for CAWSETGSGTDTQYF.

The chain joins TRBV28 to TRBJ2-1, with D possibly being TRBD1 (5 bases). Germline V gives CDR1 MDHEN, CDR2 SYDVKM. The CDR3 extends over 14 amino acids. Trimming took 2 bases from V and 7 from J, leaving 12 bases between them. The CDR3 sequence is CASSLEGDINEQFF. The CDR3 nucleotides are TGTGCCAGCAGTTTAGAAGGGGATATAAATGAGCAGTTCTTC.